The sequence of this T cell receptor (beta chain) was determined in a study of blood T cell repertoires in COVID-19. Overall study: Acute and convalescent COVID-19 specimens originated in the United States, Italy and Spain. PBMCs, B-cell-depleted T cells, or T cells were the source of the cDNA or gDNA that made up the material.

The CDR3 runs 17 residues. CDR1 and CDR2 from the germline V gene are MNHEY and SMNVEV (reference sequence). The V and J ends lost 2 bases and 0 bases respectively, with 17 bases between them. As originally analysed: The assay estimated nucleated cells by amplifying reference gene primers. Libraries were prepared by immunoSEQ multiplex PCR; TCRdb keeps only in-frame clonotypes and omits some of them. V and J calls and clone size follow that table, whereas D and trimming were derived from the DNA. The top ten clones hold around 0.7% of a sample with about 220,000 clones, about 88% of them seen once. The source is a man in his forties with acute or convalescent COVID-19. The sequenced sample consisted of peripheral blood. The gene calls are TRBV27 and TRBJ2-7, with D possibly matching TRBD2 (6 bases). The DNA of the CDR3 is TGTGCCAGCAGTTTACCCCGGAGGGCCCAACACTCCTACGAGCAGTACTTC. Translated: CASSLPRRAQHSYEQYF.